This TCR beta chain came from a study of CD8 T cells in Susac syndrome (dated by TCRdb to about 2019). With regard to the full study: Whether CD8+ T cell activation and differentiation in Susac syndrome was antigen driven was tested using repertoire sequencing. The clonality of the CD8+ T cell repertoire was compared across 12 healthy donors, around 14 Susac syndrome patients and around 16 multiple sclerosis patients.

High-throughput TCR beta sequencing profiled peripheral blood CD8+ and CD4+ T cells from healthy donors, Susac syndrome patients and multiple sclerosis patients. Treatment-naive patients with stable or active relapsing-remitting disease fulfilling revised McDonald criteria were used as multiple sclerosis controls. Bulk CD8+ and CD4+ T cells were purified magnetically by negative isolation, whereas CD8+ TEMRA cells were enriched by FACS. Blood was collected in EDTA tubes and processed within 24 hours, with PBMCs isolated through density gradient centrifugation. PBMCs intended for TCR sequencing were frozen in liquid nitrogen and were later thawed in a 37 degrees C water bath. Purity of sorted or isolated CD4+, CD8+ and CD8+ TEMRA cells was at least 90%. RNA was extracted with the RNeasy kit and about 0.5 to 1 ug was reverse transcribed using random hexamers. The immunoSEQ multiplex PCR assay, which covers 54 Vbeta and 13 Jbeta segments, was used to amplify TCR beta CDR3 regions. PCR amplification bias was corrected using a synthetic template baseline for primer optimization and computational correction. Under the source paper's analysis protocol: Reads were annotated to V, D and J genes per IMGT and analyzed with immunoSEQ Analyzer, keeping only productive sequences. Clonality was calculated as one minus the Shannon entropy normalized by log2 of the number of productive unique sequences. For each patient and control, public and private clones were evaluated among the 100 most prevalent clones. Clones were defined as Susac-specific if absent from the healthy and MS cohorts, from 1052 published viral clones and from other ImmuneACCESS disease sequences. TCRdb trimmed the raw reads at Q25, called clones with MiXCR and kept productive beta chains. Rows merge per CDR3 protein into single entries with the most common DNA and genes. The V and J calls reflect TCRdb's pipeline rather than the authors' work. The sample includes 250,000 to 300,000 distinct CDR3 sequences, with roughly 85% observed a single time. The ten biggest clones cover around 0.2% of the sample.

Counted from cysteine to phenylalanine, this CDR3 has 13 amino acids. Here the CDR3 DNA is all that survives: 39 bases in frame from base 1. This clonotype was seen only a few times. Which antigen it targets is not known. No base quality values were provided; no much bigger clone lies one nucleotide off. Here is what the overall study found, with its caveats: The number of individuals in the TCR sequencing and HLA analysis was recognized as being relatively small.

Sequencing was done on a sample of CD8+ T cells from PBMCs. This chain is built from TRBV21-1 and TRBJ2-7. TRBV21-1 is given as a pseudogene. The TCR originated in a human donor with multiple sclerosis. This receptor has the CDR3 CASKKEGSYEQYF. The bases read TGTGCCAGCAAAAAAGAGGGTAGTTACGAGCAGTACTTC.